A single sample is the source of the 16 T cell receptor beta chains below, sequenced in a study of T cell responses to AZD1222 COVID-19 vaccine. Sequencing used immunoSEQ multiplex PCR; TCRdb keeps in-frame clones, though not all of them. Altogether some 150,000 clones are present, roughly nine tenths being singletons, with the ten largest covering about 3.4%. This specimen was peripheral blood, taken on day 0 of AZD1222 vaccination. The receptor source for this set is an adult in good health.

This clone was detected once. This rearrangement joins TRBV7-2 to TRBJ2-5; D might be TRBD2 (5 bases). Trimming pared 4 bases from V and 2 bases from J, leaving 11 bases between. The CDR3 extends over 14 amino acids. CDR1 is SGHTA, CDR2 FQGNSA, per germline. The CDR3 here is CASSSASIQETQYF. CDR3 nucleotide sequence: TGTGCCAGCAGCTCCGCTAGCATACAAGAGACCCAGTACTTC.

J is TRBJ2-1 and V is TRBV7-9, with 7 bases aligning to TRBD1. The germline V gene encodes CDR1 SEHNR and CDR2 FQNEAQ (reference sequence). There are 13 residues in the CDR3. With 1 base clipped from V and 10 bases from J, the junction kept 4 bases outside the gene matches. CDR3 in amino acids: CASSLEGGAEQFF. As DNA, the CDR3 is TGTGCCAGCAGCTTAGAAGGGGGCGCGGAGCAGTTCTTC.

The rearrangement uses TRBV3-1 (or the pseudogene TRBV3-2) and TRBJ2-7; weak D call: TRBD2 (6 bases). Trimming cost V 5 bases and J 1 base, with 15 bases left between them. In germline, CDR1 is LGHDT, CDR2 YNNKEL (reference sequence). The CDR3 loop spans 15 amino acids. CDR3: CASSTLLSGSYEQYF. In DNA form, the CDR3 reads TGTGCCAGCAGCACCCTTCTTAGCGGATCCTACGAGCAGTACTTC.

The chain couples TRBV7-9 to TRBJ1-2, with D perhaps matching TRBD1 (6 bases). V gave up 5 bases and J gave up 7 bases, with 17 bases separating them. The CDR3 is 14 amino acids. Per the germline V gene, CDR1 is SEHNR and CDR2 is FQNEAQ (reference sequence). The CDR3 spells CASSPLGGLGGYTF. The DNA of the CDR3 is TGTGCCAGCAGCCCGCTTGGGGGGCTTGGTGGCTACACCTTC. Based on the CDR3 plus reference TRBV7-9 and TRBJ1-2, the full variable domain is DTGVSQNPRHKITKRGQNVTFRCDPISEHNRLYWYRQTLGQGPEFLTYFQNEAQLEKSRLLSDRFSAERPKGSFSTLEIQRTEQGDSAMYLCASSPLGGLGGYTFGSGTRLTVV.

This clone appeared a single time. The rearrangement joins TRBV19 to TRBJ1-4; D is unclear. The ends were cut back, 5 bases at V and 7 bases at J, with 11 bases in the middle. This CDR3 has 13 amino acids. The germline CDR1 and CDR2 sequences are LNHDA and SQIVND (reference sequence). CDR3 bases: TGTGCCAGTAGTCACCAGTTCGGTGAAAAACTGTTTTTT. This codes for CASSHQFGEKLFF.

As DNA, the CDR3 is TGTGCCAGCGTTACAGGCTGGGACACTGAAGCTTTCTTT. It specifies CASVTGWDTEAFF. The rearrangement uses TRBV6-5 and TRBJ1-1; a possible D gene is TRBD1 (5 bases). Germline V gene data show CDR1 as MNHEY and CDR2 as SVGAGI. This CDR3 comprises 13 residues. V lost 8 bases to trimming and J lost 3 bases, with 13 bases between them.

The DNA for the CDR3 is TGTGCCAGCAGCACCACCGGGACAGGGGGCCCGGGGTCCTACAATGAGCAGTTCTTC. Its translation: CASSTTGTGGPGSYNEQFF. This rearrangement joins TRBV7-9 to TRBJ2-1; the match to TRBD1 covers 12 bases. From germline, CDR1 is SEHNR and CDR2 FQNEAQ (reference sequence). The CDR3 length is 19 residues. J lost 1 base, V lost 5 bases, and 12 bases had no gene match.

The CDR3 sequence is CAWTSGGPNTEAFF. The CDR3 nucleotides read TGTGCCTGGACCTCCGGGGGGCCGAACACTGAAGCTTTCTTT. V gene TRBV30 combines with J gene TRBJ1-1; D is possibly TRBD1 (6 bases). V was cut by 4 bases and J by 1 base, with 13 bases left in between. The CDR3 spans 14 residues. CDR1 and CDR2 (germline): GTSNPN, SVGIG (reference sequence).

In nucleotides, the CDR3 is TGTGCCAGCTCACCATCTAGGGATACGCAGTATTTT. Translated: CASSPSRDTQYF. This chain joins TRBV18 and TRBJ2-3; D uncertain. The CDR3 has 12 residues. Per the germline V gene, CDR1 is KGHSH and CDR2 is LQKENI. Trimming left V 2 bases short and J 6 bases short, with 6 bases between. Looking up the rest from reference TRBV18 and TRBJ2-3 gives the full variable domain: NAGVMQNPRHLVRRRGQEARLRCSPMKGHSHVYWYRQLPEEGLKFMVYLQKENIIDESGMPKERFSAEFPKEGPSILRIQQVVRGDSAAYFCASSPSRDTQYFGPGTRLTVL.

This chain connects TRBV12-3 or TRBV12-4 to TRBJ1-1; D is unclear. The CDR3 is 10 amino acids. The V and J ends lost 8 bases and 5 bases respectively, with 6 bases between them. CDR3 protein: CASYGTEAFF. The CDR3 coding sequence is TGTGCCAGCTATGGGACTGAAGCTTTCTTT.

This clone was seen only once. The V gene is TRBV6-2 or TRBV6-3, the J gene TRBJ1-5, with D possibly matching TRBD1 (5 bases). This CDR3 has 16 amino acids. Germline V gene lookup returns CDR1 MNHEY and CDR2 SVGEGT. V gave up 3 bases and J gave up 0 bases, with 12 bases separating them. The CDR3 region has the DNA TGTGCCAGCAGTTATGGGGACGGATATAGCAATCAGCCCCAGCATTTT. Translating it yields CASSYGDGYSNQPQHF.

The chain combines TRBV6-6 with TRBJ1-2, with D perhaps matching TRBD1 (6 bases). CDR1 MNHNY and CDR2 SVGAGI come from the germline V gene (reference sequence). CDR3 length: 15 residues. Between the trimmed V and J ends, which lost 2 bases and 3 bases, there was a span of 13 bases. This CDR3 is CASSYPRQDYYGYTF. CDR3 nucleotide sequence: TGTGCCAGCAGTTACCCCCGACAGGATTACTATGGCTACACCTTC.

There are a few counts of this clone. The chain uses TRBV24-1 and TRBJ1-1, with TRBD1 as a possible D gene (5 bases). The CDR3 totals 13 residues. Trimming shortened V by 4 bases and J by 4 bases, and 9 bases separated the two germline ends. The germline gives CDR1 KGHDR, CDR2 SFDVKD. The CDR3 reads CATSDAGITEAFF. In DNA, the CDR3 is TGTGCCACCAGTGACGCAGGGATCACTGAAGCTTTCTTT.

CDR3 amino acids: CASSPRAMATEAFF. The CDR3 nucleotides are TGTGCCAGCAGTCCGCGAGCGATGGCCACTGAAGCTTTCTTT. The V gene is TRBV27, the J gene TRBJ1-1, with D hard to call. Deletions cut 5 bases from V and 4 bases from J, with 14 bases between. Germline V gives CDR1 MNHEY, CDR2 SMNVEV (reference sequence). CDR3 length: 14 amino acids.

The rearrangement joins TRBV3-1 (or the pseudogene TRBV3-2) to TRBJ2-2; 11 bases fit TRBD2. CDR3 size: 16 residues. Germline V gene data show CDR1 as LGHDT and CDR2 as YNNKEL (reference sequence). J lost 8 bases, V lost 3 bases, and 8 bases had no gene match. In nucleotides, the CDR3 is TGTGCCAGCAGCCAGAGGACGGGACTAGCGGTGGGGGAGCTGTTTTTT. Its translation: CASSQRTGLAVGELFF.

This rearrangement joins TRBV15 to TRBJ2-7, with D perhaps assigned TRBD1 or TRBD2 (6 bases each). V was cut by 0 bases and J by 6 bases, with 15 bases left in between. Per the germline V gene, CDR1 is LNHNV and CDR2 is YYDKDF (reference sequence). This CDR3 has 15 amino acids. The CDR3 DNA reads TGTGCCACCAGCAGAGATTGGGCTAGGGGGGCCGAGCAGTACTTC. Its translation: CATSRDWARGAEQYF.